Presented here are 26 T cell receptor beta chains from one specimen sequenced in a study of Graves' ophthalmopathy and Graves' hyperthyroidism. Transcripts of RNA were the source for amplifying TCR beta CDR3 regions. HTBI primers were employed in first-round RT-PCR, then a second-round multiplex PCR followed. From the multiplex PCR reads, TCRdb called clonotypes with MiXCR, one entry per CDR3 protein. The table has approximately 1.2 million distinct CDR3 sequences, roughly 35% seen once. Sequencing input: peripheral blood or thyroid tissue (not recorded which). These receptor sequences come from an adult man with Graves' hyperthyroidism.

Only a few counts were recorded for this clonotype. The V and J genes are TRBV20-1 and TRBJ2-7; TRBD2 agrees at 8 bases. Per germline, CDR1 DFQATT and CDR2 SNEGSKA (reference sequence). Losses at the gene ends were 3 bases for V and 4 bases for J; bases not matched to a gene: 8. This CDR3 has 14 amino acids. The CDR3: CSASSSGSVYEQYF. DNA of the CDR3: TGCAGTGCTAGTTCCAGCGGGAGTGTATACGAGCAGTACTTC.

This chain joins TRBV18 and TRBJ2-5; D not resolved. V was shortened by 3 bases and J by 2 bases, with 13 bases between the two germline ends. Looked up from germline, CDR1 is KGHSH and CDR2 is LQKENI. CDR3 length: 15 amino acids. The CDR3 spells CASSPGWTGQETQYF. The CDR3 coding sequence is TGTGCCAGCTCACCGGGATGGACGGGTCAAGAGACCCAGTACTTC.

About this clonotype: The germline gene is not matched at one end of the junction; a read error may be the cause. The V call is TRBV19, the J call TRBJ1-3, with TRBD1 as a possible D gene (6 bases). The CDR3 contains 14 residues. CDR1 LNHDA and CDR2 SQIVND come from the germline V gene (reference sequence). CDR3 protein: CDSSIGQSGNTIYF. The CDR3, as DNA: TGTGACAGTAGTATTGGACAGTCTGGAAACACCATATATTTT.

This sequence joins TRBV5-1 and TRBJ2-5; the D gene is possibly TRBD1 (5 bases). CDR3 length equals 14 residues. Per the germline V gene, CDR1 is SGHRS and CDR2 is YFSETQ. V was trimmed by 5 bases and J by 4 bases, leaving 15 bases between them. The CDR3 nucleotides read TGCGCCAGCAGTCCGGACCCAGGGATAGAGACCCAGTACTTC. Its protein is CASSPDPGIETQYF. Together with reference TRBV5-1 and TRBJ2-5, the CDR3 gives the full variable domain: KAGVTQTPRYLIKTRGQQVTLSCSPISGHRSVSWYQQTPGQGLQFLFEYFSETQRNKGNFPGRFSGRQFSNSRSEMNVSTLELGDSALYLCASSPDPGIETQYFGPGTRLLVL.

Only a few counts were recorded for this clonotype. The genes are TRBV7-2 and TRBJ2-2, with no clear D. Trimming pared 1 base from V and 6 bases from J, leaving 12 bases between. CDR1 and CDR2 (germline): SGHTA, FQGNSA. CDR3 length equals 15 residues. The CDR3 DNA follows: TGTGCCAGCAGCTTAGGGGGTTTTTACCCCGGGGAGCTGTTTTTT. This sequence encodes CASSLGGFYPGELFF.

This clonotype was counted a few times. The chain's CDR3 is CAIKTGGGTEAFF. For the CDR3, the DNA is TGTGCCATAAAAACAGGGGGCGGTACTGAAGCTTTCTTT. V and J are TRBV10-3 and TRBJ1-1, with 9 positions matching TRBD1. The CDR3 has 13 amino acids. V lost 9 bases and J lost 5; bases outside the gene matches: 7. Germline CDR1 and CDR2: ENHRY and SYGVKD.

This clonotype was recorded many times. The chain has TRBV29-1 and TRBJ1-1, with D unclear. V shed 0 bases and J shed 8 bases, with 10 bases lying between them. The CDR3 has 12 amino acids. CDR1 and CDR2 (germline): SQVTM, ANQGSEA. CDR3 residues: CSVEEGSREAFF. CDR3 nucleotides: TGCAGCGTTGAAGAGGGCAGTAGGGAAGCTTTCTTT.

This clonotype occurred many times. The gene calls are TRBV7-6 and TRBJ1-6, with 11 bases matching TRBD1. V shed 5 bases and J 10 bases; nucleotides not matched to a gene: 7. The CDR3 consists of 15 residues. CDR1 is SGHVS and CDR2 is FNYEAQ in the germline V gene. CDR3 DNA: TGTGCCAGCAGCCGAGAGGGACAGGGGGGATCACCCCTCCACTTT. This gives the protein CASSREGQGGSPLHF.

In this sample, this clonotype turned up a few times. The CDR3 DNA sequence: TGTGCCAGCAGCCCCAACGCCCAGTACTCTGGGGCCAACGTCCTGACTTTC. Translating gives CASSPNAQYSGANVLTF. V and J are TRBV6-2 or TRBV6-3 and TRBJ2-6; D gene ambiguous. This CDR3 contains 17 residues. V shed 6 bases and J shed 0 bases, with 15 bases lying between them. The germline V gene has CDR1 MNHEY and CDR2 SVGEGT.

J is TRBJ2-2 and V is TRBV2, with 9 bases identical to TRBD1. Germline V gene sequence: CDR1 SNHLY, CDR2 FYNNEI. There are 15 residues in the CDR3. The trim removed 6 bases at V and 3 bases at J, leaving 5 bases unmatched. This chain's CDR3 is CASSGTGRDTGELFF. CDR3 DNA: TGTGCCAGCAGCGGGACAGGGCGAGACACCGGGGAGCTGTTTTTT.

Comment on this clonotype: A much larger clone differs by one base, so this may be a read error. This chain links TRBV10-3 with TRBJ1-1, with D tentatively TRBD1 (6 bases). CDR1 ENHRY and CDR2 SYGVKD come from the germline V gene. The CDR3 spans 14 residues. CDR3 nucleotides: TGTGCCAGCAGTTACGCGGACAGGAACACTGAAGCTTTCTTT. Its protein is CASSYADRNTEAFF.

At least ten counts were recorded for this clonotype. This chain connects TRBV7-8 to TRBJ2-7; D unclear. V was pared by 2 bases and J by 4 bases, with 6 bases between. The CDR3 spans 12 residues. Germline-derived CDR1 and CDR2 are SGHVS and FQNEAQ. CDR3: CASSLTVYEQYF. In DNA form, the CDR3 reads TGTGCCAGCAGCTTAACGGTTTACGAGCAGTACTTC.

This clonotype showed up just a few times. The chain recombines TRBV30 with TRBJ1-5; D may be TRBD1 (6 bases). CDR1 and CDR2 from the germline V gene are GTSNPN and SVGIG (reference sequence). V was clipped by 3 bases and J by 5 bases, with 14 bases between them. The CDR3 loop spans 14 amino acids. Here the CDR3 DNA reads TGTGCCTGGAGGTCCCAGGGGATCGATCAGCCCCAGCATTTT. Its translation is CAWRSQGIDQPQHF.

This clonotype was detected a few times. V is TRBV6-6 and J is TRBJ1-1; D gene uncertain. The CDR3 runs 14 residues. Germline V lookup: CDR1 MNHNY, CDR2 SVGAGI (reference sequence). Between the trimmed V and J ends, which lost 10 bases and 4 bases, there was a span of 19 bases. The CDR3 here is CAIKLGPPTTEAFF. The CDR3 DNA is TGTGCCATTAAACTCGGGCCCCCGACCACTGAAGCTTTCTTT.

J is TRBJ1-4 and V is TRBV29-1; 7 bases agree with TRBD1. Germline-derived CDR1 and CDR2 are SQVTM and ANQGSEA. V shed 7 bases and J 7 bases; nucleotides not matched to a gene: 9. The CDR3 has 13 residues. This CDR3 reads CSALTGSSEKLFF. CDR3 nucleotides: TGCAGCGCCCTGACAGGGTCCTCTGAAAAACTGTTTTTT. The full variable domain, with the rest looked up from reference TRBV29-1 and TRBJ1-4, is SAVISQKPSRDICQRGTSLTIQCQVDSQVTMMFWYRQQPGQSLTLIATANQGSEATYESGFVIDKFPISRPNLTFSTLTVSNMSPEDSSIYLCSALTGSSEKLFFGSGTQLSVL.

The chain has TRBV4-1 and TRBJ2-5, with 8 bases identical to TRBD2. V shed 1 base, J shed 5 bases, and the junction held 6 bases outside the gene matches. CDR1 MGHRA and CDR2 YSYEKL come from the germline V gene. The CDR3 is made up of 15 amino acids. The CDR3 spells CASSQGGLALETQYF. Here the CDR3 DNA reads TGCGCCAGCAGCCAAGGTGGACTAGCCTTGGAGACCCAGTACTTC.

In regard to this clonotype: Likely a read error: the CDR3 ends without its conserved phenylalanine or tryptophan. The chain links TRBV29-1 to TRBJ2-2; perhaps TRBD1 as D (5 bases). This CDR3 contains 15 residues. Germline V CDR1 and CDR2: SQVTM, ANQGSEA. The CDR3 nucleotides are TGCAGCGTTGCCCCCAGGGTGGGATACACCGAGGAGCTGTTTCTT. As protein: CSVAPRVGYTEELFL.

V and J are TRBV20-1 and TRBJ1-6, with TRBD1 as a possible D gene (5 bases). V shed 2 bases and J shed 4 bases, with 15 bases lying between them. CDR3 length: 16 residues. Germline V gives CDR1 DFQATT, CDR2 SNEGSKA (reference sequence). The CDR3 here is CSARRGPGVYNSPLHF. The CDR3 nucleotides are TGCAGTGCTAGACGGGGTCCGGGGGTTTATAATTCACCCCTCCACTTT.

Concerning this clonotype itself: This may come from a read error, since a much larger clone is one base off. This chain links TRBV7-8 with TRBJ1-4, with D possibly TRBD1 on 6 matching bases. Germline assignment: CDR1 SGHVS and CDR2 FQNEAQ. This CDR3 has 16 residues. The V and J ends lost 1 base and 11 bases respectively, with 20 bases between them. CDR3 sequence reads: CASSLEPTGRWDKLFF. The CDR3 region has the DNA TGTGCCAGCAGCTTAGAGCCCACAGGGCGATGGGACAAACTGTTTTTT. Using reference TRBV7-8 and TRBJ1-4 for the parts outside the CDR3, the full variable domain is GAGVSQSPRYKVAKRGQDVALRCDPISGHVSLFWYQQALGQGPEFLTYFQNEAQLDKSGLPSDRFFAERPEGSVSTLKIQRTQQEDSAVYLCASSLEPTGRWDKLFFGSGTQLSVL.

A note on this clonotype: The junction does not match germline at one end; this may be a read error. The V and J genes are TRBV15 and TRBJ1-5, with D unclear. The CDR3 has 16 residues. Germline CDR1 LNHNV, CDR2 YYDKDF (reference sequence). CDR3 nucleotides: TGTGCCACCGGCTCAAGCCCCGGGGATAGCAATCAGCCCCAGCACTTT. This codes for CATGSSPGDSNQPQHF.

Points on this clonotype: A much larger clonotype is one base distant, so this may be a read error. The chain couples TRBV29-1 to TRBJ2-7; TRBD2 matches 7 bases. V shed 8 bases and J 0 bases; nucleotides not matched to a gene: 7. Germline CDR1 and CDR2: SQVTM and ANQGSEA. The CDR3 runs to 13 residues. CDR3 residues: CSYRGENSYEQYF. Here the CDR3 DNA reads TGCAGCTATCGGGGGGAGAACTCCTACGAGCAGTACTTC.

In this sample, this clonotype turned up a few times. In DNA form, the CDR3 reads TGTGCCAGCAGCCCCACGGCGCGGCTTGGTGAAAAACTGTTTTTT. The encoded protein is CASSPTARLGEKLFF. This chain uses TRBV3-1 with TRBJ1-4; the D is unclear. The CDR3 runs 15 residues. V lost 4 bases to trimming and J lost 7 bases, with 16 bases between them. Germline V gene sequence: CDR1 LGHDT, CDR2 YNNKEL (reference sequence).

This chain uses TRBV10-3 with TRBJ2-7, with TRBD2 matching over 15 bases. The CDR3 consists of 17 residues. Germline CDR1 is ENHRY and CDR2 is SYGVKD. V trimming: 4 bases; J trimming: 5 bases; junction bases outside the gene matches: 9. CDR3 sequence: CAISGGTSGRPLNEQYF. In nucleotides, the CDR3 is TGTGCCATCAGTGGAGGGACTAGCGGGAGGCCCCTCAACGAGCAGTACTTC.

Points on this clonotype: A much larger clonotype is one base distant, so this may be a read error. This sequence joins TRBV12-3 or TRBV12-4 and TRBJ1-1; D not resolved. V lost 2 bases and J 4 bases, leaving 11 bases between the germline ends. CDR3 length: 14 residues. The CDR3 reads CASSLLGEITEAFF. The CDR3 coding sequence is TGTGCCAGCAGTTTATTAGGAGAAATCACTGAAGCTTTCTTT.

This clonotype was detected ten times or more. The chain has TRBV9 and TRBJ1-2; D is perhaps TRBD1 (5 bases). Trimming took off 0 bases at V and 6 bases at J, with 18 bases between the two ends. The CDR3 contains 16 residues. The germline V gene has CDR1 SGDLS and CDR2 YYNGEE. The CDR3 loop is CASSVVKGSGYHGYTF. The CDR3 coding sequence is TGTGCCAGCAGCGTAGTTAAGGGGTCCGGGTACCATGGCTACACCTTC.

The V gene is TRBV29-1, the J gene TRBJ2-6; D is possibly TRBD1 or TRBD2 (6 bases each). Germline CDR1 SQVTM, CDR2 ANQGSEA. V was shortened by 6 bases and J by 4 bases, with 16 bases between the two germline ends. The CDR3 runs 15 residues. CDR3 nucleotide sequence: TGCAGCGTGGAAAAGAGGGGGGCCGGGGCCAACGTCCTGACTTTC. Translating it yields CSVEKRGAGANVLTF.